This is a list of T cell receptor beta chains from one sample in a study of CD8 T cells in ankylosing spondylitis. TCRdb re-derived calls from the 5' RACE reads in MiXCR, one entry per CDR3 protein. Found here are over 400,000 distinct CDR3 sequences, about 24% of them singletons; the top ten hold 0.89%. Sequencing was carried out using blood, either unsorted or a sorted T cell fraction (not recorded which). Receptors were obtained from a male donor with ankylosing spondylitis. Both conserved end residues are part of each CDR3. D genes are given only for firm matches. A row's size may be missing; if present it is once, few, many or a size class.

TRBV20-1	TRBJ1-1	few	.	TGCAGTGCTAGAGGGTCTTGGAAAGAAGCTTTCTTT	CSARGSWKEAFF
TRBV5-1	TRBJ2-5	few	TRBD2	TGCGCCAGCAGCCCCTCACTAGCGGGAAACCAAGAGACCCAGTACTTC	CASSPSLAGNQETQYF
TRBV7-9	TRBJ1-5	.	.	TGTGCCAGCAGCCACACAGGGACGAGGCAGCCCCAGCATTTT	CASSHTGTRQPQHF
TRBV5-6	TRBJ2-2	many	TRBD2	TGTGCCAGCAGCCTACTAGCGGGAGGAACCGGGGAGCTGTTTTTT	CASSLLAGGTGELFF
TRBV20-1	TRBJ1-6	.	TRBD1	TGCAGTGCTGCAGACCGGACAGGGTATAATTCACCCCTCCACTTT	CSAADRTGYNSPLHF
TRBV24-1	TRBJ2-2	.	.	TGTGCCACCAGTGACCCTAACAGGACCGGGGAGCTGTTTTTT	CATSDPNRTGELFF
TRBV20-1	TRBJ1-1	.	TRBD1	TGCAGTGCGATCGCAGTAGGGGGCGAGAACACTGAAGCTTTCTTT	CSAIAVGGENTEAFF
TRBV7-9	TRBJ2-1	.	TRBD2	TGTGCCAGCAGCTCGGGGGTAGCGGGAGTACGGGAGCAGTTCTTC	CASSSGVAGVREQFF
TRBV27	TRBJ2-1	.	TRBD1	TGTGCCAGCAGTCAGCCCGGGACAGAAGACTACAATGAGCAGTTCTTC	CASSQPGTEDYNEQFF
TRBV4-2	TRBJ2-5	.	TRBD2	TGTGCCAGCAGCCAAGGCCTAGCGGCCGACCCCCAAGAGACCCAGTACTTC	CASSQGLAADPQETQYF
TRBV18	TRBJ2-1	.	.	TGTGCCAGCTCACAAGGGGCCGACCAGTTCTTC	CASSQGADQFF
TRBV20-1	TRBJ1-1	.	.	TGCAGTGCTAGGGGGGCCTCGGGGGGAGACACTGAAGCTTTCTTT	CSARGASGGDTEAFF
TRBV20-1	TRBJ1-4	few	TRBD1	TGCAGTGCTAAGAGGGCCGGGACAGGAGTTGCAACTAATGAAAAACTGTTTTTT	CSAKRAGTGVATNEKLFF
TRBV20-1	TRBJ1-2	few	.	TGCAGTGCTCGACTTTATCTAGAGGGCTACACCTTC	CSARLYLEGYTF
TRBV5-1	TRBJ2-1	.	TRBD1	TGCGCCAGCAGCCCGGGACAGGGGTTTCGTGAGCAGTTCTTC	CASSPGQGFREQFF
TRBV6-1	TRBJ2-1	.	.	TGTGCCAGCAGTGAACTGAGTTCGAACAATGAGCAGTTCTTC	CASSELSSNNEQFF
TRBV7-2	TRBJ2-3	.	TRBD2	TGTGCCAGCAGCTTTACGACTAGCGGGAGTGTGGATACGCAGTATTTT	CASSFTTSGSVDTQYF
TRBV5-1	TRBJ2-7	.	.	TGCGCCAGCAGCTCGCACTACGAGCAGTACTTC	CASSSHYEQYF
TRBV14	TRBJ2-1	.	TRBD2	TGTGCCAGCAGCATTCGGACTAGCGGGGGCTACAATGAGCAGTTCTTC	CASSIRTSGGYNEQFF
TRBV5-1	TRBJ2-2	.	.	TGCGCCAGCAGCTTGGGCCGGGAATACACCGGGGAGCTGTTTTTT	CASSLGREYTGELFF
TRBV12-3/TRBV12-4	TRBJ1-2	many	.	TGTGCCAGCAGTCCCCGAAGGGACTATGGCTACACCTTC	CASSPRRDYGYTF
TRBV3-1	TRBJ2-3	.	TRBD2	TGTGCCAGCAGCCAAGATCAGGTAGCGGGAGTGAATACGCAGTATTTT	CASSQDQVAGVNTQYF
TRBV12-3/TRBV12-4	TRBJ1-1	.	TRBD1	TGTGCCAGCAGTCTTATGACAGGGCCCATGACGAACACTGAAGCTTTCTTT	CASSLMTGPMTNTEAFF
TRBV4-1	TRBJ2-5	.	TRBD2	TGCGCCAGCAGCCAAGCTTCGACTAGCGGGATCGGGGAGACCCAGTACTTC	CASSQASTSGIGETQYF